Given below is one T cell receptor (beta chain) in context. What it binds is unknown. The data stem from a study of siplizumab effects on memory and regulatory T cells. Study-wide points: The mean Treg-derived percentage of mappable alloreactive CD4+ clones was about 63% with siplizumab compared with approximately 28% in controls. Siplizumab led to significantly less abundant alloreactive sequences that could be traced back to unstimulated CD4+ memory cells.

Here immunoSEQ multiplex PCR was the method, and the copy in TCRdb shows in-frame clones only, minus some. In the table there are around 78,000 clones, about 90% of which are singletons. This CDR3 has 13 residues. The germline V gene has CDR1 MGHRA and CDR2 YSYEKL. V shed 3 bases and J shed 3 bases, with 8 bases lying between them. This clonotype was obtained from a human donor in good health. The genes are TRBV4-1 and TRBJ1-2, with D possibly matching TRBD1 (5 bases). Sequenced sample: CD8+ T cells sorted from blood. The chain's CDR3 is CASSHSGDYGYTF. The DNA for the CDR3 is TGCGCCAGCAGCCACTCGGGGGACTATGGCTACACCTTC.